This T cell receptor (beta chain) is drawn from a study of T-cell reconstitution after alpha-beta-depleted transplantation in children. Preparation of the TCRbeta library was carried out with unique molecular identifiers. In TCRdb, the PCR reads were re-called with MiXCR into one record per CDR3 protein. The repertoire holds around 370,000 distinct CDR3 sequences, with under 13% as singletons. J gave up 4 bases and V 6 bases, and 9 bases lay outside the gene matches. The CDR3 has 15 amino acids. Germline V gene data show CDR1 as MNHEY and CDR2 as SMNVEV (reference sequence). The chain is built from TRBV27 and TRBJ2-7; the match to TRBD1 covers 10 bases. The sample consisted of PBMCs from the stem cell graft donor, taken from the stem cell graft. This clonotype was sampled from a human donor who donated a stem cell graft to a child with acute lymphoblastic leukemia. The CDR3 DNA is TGTGCCAGCAGACGGACTGACAGGGGGCCTTACGAGCAGTACTTC. This sequence encodes CASRRTDRGPYEQYF.